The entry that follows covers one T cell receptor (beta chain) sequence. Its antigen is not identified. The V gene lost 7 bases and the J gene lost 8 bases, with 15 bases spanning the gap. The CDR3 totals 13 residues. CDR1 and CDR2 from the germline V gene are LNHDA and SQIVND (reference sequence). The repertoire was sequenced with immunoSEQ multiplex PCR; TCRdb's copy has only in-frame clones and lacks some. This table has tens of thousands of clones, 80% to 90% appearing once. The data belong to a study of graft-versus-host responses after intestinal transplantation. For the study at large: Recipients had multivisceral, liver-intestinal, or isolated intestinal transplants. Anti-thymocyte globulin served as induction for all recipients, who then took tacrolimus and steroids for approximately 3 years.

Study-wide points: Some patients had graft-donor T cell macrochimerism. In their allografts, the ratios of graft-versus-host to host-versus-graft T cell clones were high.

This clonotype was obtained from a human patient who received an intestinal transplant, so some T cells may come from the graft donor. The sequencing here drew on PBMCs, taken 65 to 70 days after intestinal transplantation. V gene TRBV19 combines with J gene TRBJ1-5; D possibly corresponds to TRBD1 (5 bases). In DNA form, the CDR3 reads TGTGCCAGTATGGGAGAGGGGAGTGAGCCCCAGCATTTT. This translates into CASMGEGSEPQHF.